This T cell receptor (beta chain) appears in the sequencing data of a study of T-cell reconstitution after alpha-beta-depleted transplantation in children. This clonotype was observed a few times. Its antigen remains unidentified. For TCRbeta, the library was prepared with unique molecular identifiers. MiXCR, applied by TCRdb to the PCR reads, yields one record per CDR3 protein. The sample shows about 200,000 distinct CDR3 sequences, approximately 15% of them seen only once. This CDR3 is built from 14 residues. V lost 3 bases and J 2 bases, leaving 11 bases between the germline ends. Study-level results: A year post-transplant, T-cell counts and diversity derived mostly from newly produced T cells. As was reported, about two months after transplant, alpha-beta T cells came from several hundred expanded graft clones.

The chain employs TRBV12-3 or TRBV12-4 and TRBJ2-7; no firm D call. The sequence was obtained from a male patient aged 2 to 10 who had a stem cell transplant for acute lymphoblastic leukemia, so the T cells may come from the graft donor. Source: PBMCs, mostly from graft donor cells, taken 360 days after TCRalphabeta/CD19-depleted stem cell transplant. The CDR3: CASSLLVVPYEQYF. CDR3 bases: TGTGCCAGCAGTTTGCTAGTAGTCCCCTACGAGCAGTACTTC.